The present T cell receptor (beta chain) was sequenced within a study of post-analysis software for immune sequencing data. Across the study: In terms of disease course, relapsing-remitting, secondary progressive and progressive-relapsing multiple sclerosis were included.

Unique molecular identifiers tagged the TCR beta cDNA libraries. A population of roughly 0.95 to 10 million T cells gave rise to about half a million cDNA molecules. One entry per CDR3 protein results from TCRdb running MiXCR on the PCR reads. The sample holds a few hundred thousand distinct CDR3 sequences, 36% seen once. Comment on this clonotype: The antigen remains undetermined.

CDR3 size: 14 residues. Looked up from germline, CDR1 is SEHNR and CDR2 is FQNEAQ (reference sequence). The study's findings and limits: A significant reduction in normalized Chao1 diversity was observed in multiple sclerosis patients versus controls. Strong same-batch co-clustering of samples appeared with F measure clustering. Roughly 5 TRBV segments (TRBV5-6, TRBV5-1 and TRBV20-1 among them) occurred more frequently in patients than in controls.

Sequencing was done on a sample of blood. This sequence joins TRBV7-9 and TRBJ2-5; the match to TRBD1 covers 7 bases. The tail of the sequence fits TRBJ2-7 better, so the J call may be wrong. This receptor was identified in a girl aged 5 to 17 with multiple sclerosis. The CDR3 is CASSLQTGSHEQYF. The CDR3 nucleotides are TGTGCCAGCAGCCTCCAGACAGGGTCCCACGAGCAGTACTTC.